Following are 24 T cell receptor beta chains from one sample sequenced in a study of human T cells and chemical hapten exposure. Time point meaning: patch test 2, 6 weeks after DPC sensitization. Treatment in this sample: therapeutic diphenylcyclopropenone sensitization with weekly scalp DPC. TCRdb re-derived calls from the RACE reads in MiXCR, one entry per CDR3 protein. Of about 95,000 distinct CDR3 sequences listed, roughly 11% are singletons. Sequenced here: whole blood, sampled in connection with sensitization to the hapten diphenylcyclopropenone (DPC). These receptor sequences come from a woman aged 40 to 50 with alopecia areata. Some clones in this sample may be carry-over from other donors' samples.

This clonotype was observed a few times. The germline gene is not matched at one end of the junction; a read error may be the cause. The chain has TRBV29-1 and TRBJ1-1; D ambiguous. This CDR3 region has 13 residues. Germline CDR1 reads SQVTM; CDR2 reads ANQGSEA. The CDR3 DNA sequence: TGCAGCGTTGTCACGGGAGGGAACGCTGAAGCTTTCTTT. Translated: CSVVTGGNAEAFF.

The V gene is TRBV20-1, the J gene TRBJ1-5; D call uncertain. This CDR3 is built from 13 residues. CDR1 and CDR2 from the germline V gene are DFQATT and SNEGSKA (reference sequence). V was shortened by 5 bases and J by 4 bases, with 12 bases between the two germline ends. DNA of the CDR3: TGCAGTGCTCGCTCCTTAAATAATCAGCCCCAGCATTTT. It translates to CSARSLNNQPQHF.

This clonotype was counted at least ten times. The CDR3 DNA follows: TGTGCCAGCAGCTACAGGGGATACACTGAAGCTTTCTTT. It specifies CASSYRGYTEAFF. The gene calls are TRBV27 and TRBJ1-1; 7 bases map to TRBD1. The V gene end was trimmed by 6 bases and the J gene end by 3 bases; junction bases not matched to a gene: 4. Germline V gene lookup returns CDR1 MNHEY and CDR2 SMNVEV (reference sequence). The CDR3 is 13 amino acids.

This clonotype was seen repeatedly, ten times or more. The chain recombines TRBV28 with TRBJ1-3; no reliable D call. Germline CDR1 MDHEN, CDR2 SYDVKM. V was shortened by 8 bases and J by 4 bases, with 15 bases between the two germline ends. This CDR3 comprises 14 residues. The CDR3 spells CASHRGPTGNTIYF. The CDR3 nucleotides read TGTGCCAGCCACAGAGGGCCAACCGGAAACACCATATATTTT.

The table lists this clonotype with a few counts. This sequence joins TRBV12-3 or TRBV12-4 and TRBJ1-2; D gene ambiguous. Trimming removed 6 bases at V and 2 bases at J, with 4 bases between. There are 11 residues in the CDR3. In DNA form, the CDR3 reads TGTGCCAGCAGGCAGAACTATGGCTACACCTTC. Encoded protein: CASRQNYGYTF.

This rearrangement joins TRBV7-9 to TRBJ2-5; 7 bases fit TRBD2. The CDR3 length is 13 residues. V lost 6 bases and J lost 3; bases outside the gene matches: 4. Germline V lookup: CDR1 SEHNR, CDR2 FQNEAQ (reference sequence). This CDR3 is CASRVAGEETQYF. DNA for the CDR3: TGTGCCAGCAGGGTAGCGGGCGAAGAGACCCAGTACTTC.

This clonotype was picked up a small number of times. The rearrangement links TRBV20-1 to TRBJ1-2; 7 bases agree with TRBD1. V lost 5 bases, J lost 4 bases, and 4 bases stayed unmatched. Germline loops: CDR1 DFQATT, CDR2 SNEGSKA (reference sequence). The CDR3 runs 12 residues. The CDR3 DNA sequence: TGCAGTGCTCGACAGGGAGGCTATGGCTACACCTTC. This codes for CSARQGGYGYTF.

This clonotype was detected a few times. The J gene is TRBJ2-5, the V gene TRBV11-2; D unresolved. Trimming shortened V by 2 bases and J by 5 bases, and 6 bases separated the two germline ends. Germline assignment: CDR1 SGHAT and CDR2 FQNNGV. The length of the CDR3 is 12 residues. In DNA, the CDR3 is TGTGCCAGCAGCTTATCGGACGAGACCCAGTACTTC. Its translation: CASSLSDETQYF.

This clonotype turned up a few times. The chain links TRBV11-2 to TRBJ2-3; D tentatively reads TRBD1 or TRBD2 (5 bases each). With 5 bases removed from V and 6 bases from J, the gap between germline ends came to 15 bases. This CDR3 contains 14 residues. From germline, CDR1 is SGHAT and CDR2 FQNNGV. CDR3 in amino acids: CASSQGTTSDTQYF. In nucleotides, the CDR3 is TGTGCCAGCAGCCAAGGGACCACTTCGGATACGCAGTATTTT.

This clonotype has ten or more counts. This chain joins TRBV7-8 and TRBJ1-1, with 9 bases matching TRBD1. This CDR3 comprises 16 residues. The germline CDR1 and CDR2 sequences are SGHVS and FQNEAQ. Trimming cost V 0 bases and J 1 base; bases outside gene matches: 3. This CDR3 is CASSLAGTGTNTEAFF. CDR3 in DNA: TGTGCCAGCAGCTTAGCGGGGACAGGGACGAACACTGAAGCTTTCTTT.

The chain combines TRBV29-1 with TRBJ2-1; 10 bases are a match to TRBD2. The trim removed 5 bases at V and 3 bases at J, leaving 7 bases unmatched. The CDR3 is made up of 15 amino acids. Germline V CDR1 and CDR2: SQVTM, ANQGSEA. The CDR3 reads CSVYGLAGGYNEQFF. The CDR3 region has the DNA TGCAGCGTTTACGGGTTAGCGGGAGGCTACAATGAGCAGTTCTTC.

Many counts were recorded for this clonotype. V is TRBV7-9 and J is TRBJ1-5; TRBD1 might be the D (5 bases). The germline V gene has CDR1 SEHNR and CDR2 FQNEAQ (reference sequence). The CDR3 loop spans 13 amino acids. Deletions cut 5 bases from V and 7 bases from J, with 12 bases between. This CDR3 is CASSLPGNQPQHF. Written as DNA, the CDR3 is TGTGCCAGCAGCCTGCCAGGGAACCAGCCCCAGCATTTT. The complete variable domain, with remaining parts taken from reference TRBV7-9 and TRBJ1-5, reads DTGVSQNPRHKITKRGQNVTFRCDPISEHNRLYWYRQTLGQGPEFLTYFQNEAQLEKSRLLSDRFSAERPKGSFSTLEIQRTEQGDSAMYLCASSLPGNQPQHFGDGTRLSIL.

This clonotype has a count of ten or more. CDR3 DNA: TGTGCCAGCAGCCCACAGGGTTTCACCGGGGAGCTGTTTTTT. Protein sequence: CASSPQGFTGELFF. V is TRBV14 and J is TRBJ2-2; D might be TRBD1 (6 bases). The V and J ends lost 4 bases and 4 bases respectively, with 10 bases between them. This CDR3 spans 14 amino acids. The germline gives CDR1 SGHDN, CDR2 FVKESK.

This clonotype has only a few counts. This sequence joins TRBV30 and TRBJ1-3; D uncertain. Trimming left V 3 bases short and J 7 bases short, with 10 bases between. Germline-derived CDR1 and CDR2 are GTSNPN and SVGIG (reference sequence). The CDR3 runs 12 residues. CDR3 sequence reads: CAWRIPLNTIYF. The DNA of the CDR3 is TGTGCCTGGAGAATACCCTTGAACACCATATATTTT.

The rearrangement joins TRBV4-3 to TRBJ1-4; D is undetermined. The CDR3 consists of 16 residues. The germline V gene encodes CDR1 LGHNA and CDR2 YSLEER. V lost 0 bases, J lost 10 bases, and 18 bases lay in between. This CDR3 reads CASSQEVRGRVGKLFF. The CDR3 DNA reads TGCGCCAGCAGCCAAGAAGTTAGAGGGAGAGTGGGAAAACTGTTTTTT.

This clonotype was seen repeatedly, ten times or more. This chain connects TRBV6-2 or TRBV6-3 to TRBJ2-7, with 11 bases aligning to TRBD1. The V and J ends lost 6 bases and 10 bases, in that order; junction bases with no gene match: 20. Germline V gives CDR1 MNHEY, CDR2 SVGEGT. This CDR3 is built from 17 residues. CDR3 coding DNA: TGTGCCAGCAGCAACAATACCCCGGACAGGGGGCGCCGGGTTCAGTACTTC. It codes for CASSNNTPDRGRRVQYF.

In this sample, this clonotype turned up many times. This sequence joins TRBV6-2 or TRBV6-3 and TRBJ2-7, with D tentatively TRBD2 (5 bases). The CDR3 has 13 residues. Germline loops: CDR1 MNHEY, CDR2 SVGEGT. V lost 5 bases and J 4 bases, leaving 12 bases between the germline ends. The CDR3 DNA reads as TGTGCCAGCAGTCCGGCGGGTCTTTACGAGCAGTACTTC. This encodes CASSPAGLYEQYF.

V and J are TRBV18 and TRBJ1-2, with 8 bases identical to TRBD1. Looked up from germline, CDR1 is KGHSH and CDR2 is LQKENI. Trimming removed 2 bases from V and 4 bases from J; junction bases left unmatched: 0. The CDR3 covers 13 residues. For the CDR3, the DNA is TGTGCCAGCTCACCAGGGACAGGCTATGGCTACACCTTC. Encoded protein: CASSPGTGYGYTF.

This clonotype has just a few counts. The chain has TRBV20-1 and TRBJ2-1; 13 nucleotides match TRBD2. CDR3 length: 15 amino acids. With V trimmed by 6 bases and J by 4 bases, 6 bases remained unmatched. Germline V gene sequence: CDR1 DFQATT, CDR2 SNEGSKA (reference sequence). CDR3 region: CSALGLAGLYNEQFF. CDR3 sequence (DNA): TGCAGTGCGCTGGGACTAGCGGGATTATACAATGAGCAGTTCTTC.

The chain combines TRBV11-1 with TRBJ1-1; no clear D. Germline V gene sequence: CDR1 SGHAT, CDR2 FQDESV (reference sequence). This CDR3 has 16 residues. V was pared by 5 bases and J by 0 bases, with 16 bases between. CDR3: CASSLPTAGMNTEAFF. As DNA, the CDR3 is TGTGCCAGCAGCCTGCCTACTGCGGGCATGAACACTGAAGCTTTCTTT. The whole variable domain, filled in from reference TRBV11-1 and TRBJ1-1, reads EAEVAQSPRYKITEKSQAVAFWCDPISGHATLYWYRQILGQGPELLVQFQDESVVDDSQLPKDRFSAERLKGVDSTLKIQPAELGDSAMYLCASSLPTAGMNTEAFFGQGTRLTVV.

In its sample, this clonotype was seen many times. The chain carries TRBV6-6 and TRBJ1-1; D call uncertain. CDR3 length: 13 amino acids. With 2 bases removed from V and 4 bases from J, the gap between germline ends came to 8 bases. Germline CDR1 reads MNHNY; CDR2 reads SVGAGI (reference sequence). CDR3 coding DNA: TGTGCCAGCAGTTACCCGGAGGGCACTGAAGCTTTCTTT. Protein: CASSYPEGTEAFF.

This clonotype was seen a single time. CDR3 sequence: CASSPQLAGGHEQYF. Here the CDR3 DNA reads TGTGCCAGCAGCCCGCAACTAGCGGGAGGTCACGAGCAGTACTTC. J is TRBJ2-7 and V is TRBV7-2; 12 bases align to TRBD2. There are 15 residues in the CDR3. Trimming cost V 5 bases and J 5 bases; bases outside gene matches: 7. CDR1 is SGHTA, CDR2 FQGNSA, per germline.

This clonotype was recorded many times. The CDR3 DNA follows: TGTGCCAGCAGCCCGGGACGGGGCCATCAGCCCCAGCATTTT. Its translation is CASSPGRGHQPQHF. The chain has TRBV3-1 and TRBJ1-5, with TRBD1 as a possible D gene (5 bases). V was pared by 4 bases and J by 5 bases, with 12 bases between. Germline CDR1 LGHDT, CDR2 YNNKEL (reference sequence). CDR3 length: 14 amino acids.

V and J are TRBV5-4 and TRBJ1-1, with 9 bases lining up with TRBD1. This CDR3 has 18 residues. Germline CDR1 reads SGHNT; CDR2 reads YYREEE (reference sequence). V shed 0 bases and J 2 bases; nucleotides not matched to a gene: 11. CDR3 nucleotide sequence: TGTGCCAGCAGCTTGGGGGGGACAGGGAGGTACCGAAACACTGAAGCTTTCTTT. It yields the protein CASSLGGTGRYRNTEAFF.